The clone carrying this TCR beta chain was counted between two and nine times. Its antigen remains unknown. The definition of stable Graves' hyperthyroidism was no ophthalmopathy progression within 18 months. TCR beta CDR3 regions were amplified from RNA transcripts. During a first-round RT-PCR of the TCR CDR3, the HTBI primer set was used. One entry per CDR3 protein, called by TCRdb with MiXCR from the multiplex PCR reads. The data contain around 340,000 distinct CDR3 sequences, 21% of them singletons. This specimen belongs to a study of T cells in Graves' hyperthyroidism and ophthalmopathy. At the level of the study: Prior to any treatment, at the point of initial diagnosis, peripheral blood was collected.

From germline, CDR1 is MNHNS and CDR2 SASEGT. V lost 5 bases and J 4 bases, leaving 11 bases between the germline ends. The CDR3 is 13 residues long. Points from the study as a whole: Peripheral blood also featured most of the thyroid clonotypes expanded above 0.001.

V is TRBV6-1 and J is TRBJ1-2, with D tentatively TRBD1 (5 bases). The TCR originated in a woman aged 45-59 years with Graves' hyperthyroidism. The sample comprised blood. The CDR3 bases are TGTGCCAGCAGTCGTACAGGTCTCTATGGCTACACCTTC. Residues: CASSRTGLYGYTF.